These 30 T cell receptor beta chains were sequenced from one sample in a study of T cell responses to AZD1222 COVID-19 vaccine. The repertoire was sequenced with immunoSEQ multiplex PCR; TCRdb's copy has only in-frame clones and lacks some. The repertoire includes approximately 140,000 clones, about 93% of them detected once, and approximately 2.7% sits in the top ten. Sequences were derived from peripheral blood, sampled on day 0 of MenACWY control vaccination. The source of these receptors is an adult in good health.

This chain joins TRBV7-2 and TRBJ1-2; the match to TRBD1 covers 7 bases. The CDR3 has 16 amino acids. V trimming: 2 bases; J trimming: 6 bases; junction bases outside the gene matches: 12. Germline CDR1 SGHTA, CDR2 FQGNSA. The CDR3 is CASSLRVSTGNHGYTF. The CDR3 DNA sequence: TGTGCCAGCAGCTTACGGGTATCGACAGGGAATCATGGCTACACCTTC.

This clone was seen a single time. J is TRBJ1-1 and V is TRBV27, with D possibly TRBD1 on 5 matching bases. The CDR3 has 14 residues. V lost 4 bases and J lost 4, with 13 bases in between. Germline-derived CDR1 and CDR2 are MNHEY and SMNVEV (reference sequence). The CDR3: CASSSPLRGTEAFF. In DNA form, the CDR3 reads TGTGCCAGCAGTTCGCCCTTGAGGGGCACTGAAGCTTTCTTT.

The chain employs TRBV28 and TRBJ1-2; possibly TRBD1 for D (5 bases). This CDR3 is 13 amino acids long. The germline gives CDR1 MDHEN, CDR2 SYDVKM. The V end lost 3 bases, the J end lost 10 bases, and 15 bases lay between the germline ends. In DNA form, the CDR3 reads TGTGCCAGCAGTTTGGGGCAGGGACTTGCCTACACCTTC. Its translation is CASSLGQGLAYTF.

In nucleotides, the CDR3 is TGTGCCACCAGTGATTTTCCAGACACCGGGGAGCTGTTTTTT. Its translation is CATSDFPDTGELFF. The rearrangement uses TRBV24-1 and TRBJ2-2, with D hard to call. CDR1 is KGHDR, CDR2 SFDVKD, per germline. The CDR3 runs to 14 residues. The V end lost 1 base, the J end lost 3 bases, and 5 bases lay between the germline ends.

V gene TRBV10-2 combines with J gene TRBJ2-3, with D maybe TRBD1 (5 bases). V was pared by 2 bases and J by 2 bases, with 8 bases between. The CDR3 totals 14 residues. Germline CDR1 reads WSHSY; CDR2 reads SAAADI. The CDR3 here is CASSEGAPTDTQYF. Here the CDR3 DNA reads TGCGCCAGCAGTGAGGGGGCCCCCACAGATACGCAGTATTTT.

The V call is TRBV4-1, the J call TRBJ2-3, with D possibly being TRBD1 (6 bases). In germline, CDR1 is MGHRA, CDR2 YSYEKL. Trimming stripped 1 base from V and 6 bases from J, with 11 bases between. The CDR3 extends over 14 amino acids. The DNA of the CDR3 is TGCGCCAGCAGCCAAGTCTCAGGGGTTGATACGCAGTATTTT. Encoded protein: CASSQVSGVDTQYF.

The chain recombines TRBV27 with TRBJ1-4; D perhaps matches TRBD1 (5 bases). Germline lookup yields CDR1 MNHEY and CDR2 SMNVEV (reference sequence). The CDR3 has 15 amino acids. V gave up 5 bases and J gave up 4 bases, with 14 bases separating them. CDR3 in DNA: TGTGCCAGCAGTCCCCTCGGGGCAGTTAATGAAAAACTGTTTTTT. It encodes CASSPLGAVNEKLFF.

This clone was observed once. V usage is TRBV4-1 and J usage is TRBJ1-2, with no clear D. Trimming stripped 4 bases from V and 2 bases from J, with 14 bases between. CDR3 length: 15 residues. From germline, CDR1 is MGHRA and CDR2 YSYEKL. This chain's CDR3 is CASSLQILANYGYTF. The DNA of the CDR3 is TGCGCCAGCAGCCTCCAAATTTTAGCGAACTATGGCTACACCTTC.

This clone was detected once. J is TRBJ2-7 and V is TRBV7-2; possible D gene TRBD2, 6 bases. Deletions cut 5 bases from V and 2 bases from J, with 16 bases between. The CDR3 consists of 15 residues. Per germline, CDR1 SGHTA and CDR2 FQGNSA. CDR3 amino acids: CASSLLGTGAYEQYF. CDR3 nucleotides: TGTGCCAGCAGCCTGCTGGGGACGGGGGCCTACGAGCAGTACTTC.

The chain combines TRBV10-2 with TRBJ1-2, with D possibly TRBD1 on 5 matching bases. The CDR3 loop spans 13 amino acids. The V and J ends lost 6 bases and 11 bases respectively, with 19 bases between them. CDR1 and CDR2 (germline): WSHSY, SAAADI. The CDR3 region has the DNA TGCGCCAGCAGCAACCCTCGGGGGGGGGTTTACACCTTC. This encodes CASSNPRGGVYTF.

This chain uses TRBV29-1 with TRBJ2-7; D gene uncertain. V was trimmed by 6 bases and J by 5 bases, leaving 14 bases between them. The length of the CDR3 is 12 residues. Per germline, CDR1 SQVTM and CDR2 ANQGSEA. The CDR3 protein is CSVGEDGDEQYF. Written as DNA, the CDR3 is TGCAGCGTGGGTGAGGATGGGGACGAGCAGTACTTC.

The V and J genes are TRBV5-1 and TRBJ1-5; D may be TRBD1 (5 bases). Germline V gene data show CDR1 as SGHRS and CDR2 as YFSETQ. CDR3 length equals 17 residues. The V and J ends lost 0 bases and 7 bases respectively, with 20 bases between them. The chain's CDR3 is CASSLGLDSGRKQPQHF. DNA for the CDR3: TGCGCCAGCAGCTTGGGATTGGACTCAGGGAGGAAGCAGCCCCAGCATTTT.

Written as DNA, the CDR3 is TGTGCCAGCAGCCTAAACGGGGTGGGGACGCAGTATTTT. It codes for CASSLNGVGTQYF. This chain links TRBV3-1 (or the pseudogene TRBV3-2) with TRBJ2-3; D may be TRBD2 (5 bases). The CDR3 is 13 residues long. Trimming pared 4 bases from V and 9 bases from J, leaving 14 bases between. Germline CDR1 is LGHDT and CDR2 is YNNKEL (reference sequence).

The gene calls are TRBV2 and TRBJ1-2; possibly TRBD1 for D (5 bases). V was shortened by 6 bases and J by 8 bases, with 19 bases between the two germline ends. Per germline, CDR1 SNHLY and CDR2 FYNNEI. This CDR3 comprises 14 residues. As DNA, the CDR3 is TGTGCCAGCAGCAATACCGGGGCGTTCGGGGGCTACACCTTC. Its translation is CASSNTGAFGGYTF.

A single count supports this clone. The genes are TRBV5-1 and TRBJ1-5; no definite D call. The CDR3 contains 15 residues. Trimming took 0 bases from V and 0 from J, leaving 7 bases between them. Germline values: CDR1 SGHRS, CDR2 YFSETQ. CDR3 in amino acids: CASSLAADSNQPQHF. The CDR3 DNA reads TGCGCCAGCAGCTTGGCCGCAGATAGCAATCAGCCCCAGCATTTT.

CDR3 protein: CASSFRGTEAFF. As DNA, the CDR3 is TGTGCCAGCAGTTTTCGGGGTACTGAAGCTTTCTTT. This sequence joins TRBV25-1 and TRBJ1-1; D not certain. The CDR3 totals 12 residues. Trimming removed 5 bases from V and 5 bases from J, with 9 bases in between. Germline V gene data show CDR1 as MGHDK and CDR2 as SYGVNS.

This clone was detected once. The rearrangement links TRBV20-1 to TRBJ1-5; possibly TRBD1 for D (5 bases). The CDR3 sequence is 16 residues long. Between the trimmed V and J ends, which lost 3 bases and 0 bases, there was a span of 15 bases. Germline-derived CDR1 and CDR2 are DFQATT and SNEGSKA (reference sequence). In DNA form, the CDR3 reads TGCAGTGCTAGTACAGGAGTACCAGATAGCAATCAGCCCCAGCATTTT. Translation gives CSASTGVPDSNQPQHF.

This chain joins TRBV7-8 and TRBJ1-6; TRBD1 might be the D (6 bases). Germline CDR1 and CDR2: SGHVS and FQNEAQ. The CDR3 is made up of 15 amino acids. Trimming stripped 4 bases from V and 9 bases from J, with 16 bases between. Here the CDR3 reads CASSWGSTGLSPLHF. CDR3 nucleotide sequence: TGTGCCAGCAGCTGGGGGTCGACAGGACTTTCACCCCTCCACTTT.

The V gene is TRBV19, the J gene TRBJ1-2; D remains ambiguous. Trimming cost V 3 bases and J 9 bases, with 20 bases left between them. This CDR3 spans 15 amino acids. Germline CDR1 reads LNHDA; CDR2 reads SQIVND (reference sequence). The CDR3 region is CASSISSSQLYRYTF. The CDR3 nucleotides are TGTGCCAGTAGTATCTCGTCCAGCCAACTATATCGCTACACCTTC.

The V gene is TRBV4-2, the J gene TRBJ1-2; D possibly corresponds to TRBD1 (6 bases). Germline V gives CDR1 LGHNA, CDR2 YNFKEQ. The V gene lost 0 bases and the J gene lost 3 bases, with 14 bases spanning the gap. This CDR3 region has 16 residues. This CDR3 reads CASSQDWEQGHYGYTF. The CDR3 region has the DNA TGTGCCAGCAGCCAAGATTGGGAACAGGGACACTATGGCTACACCTTC.

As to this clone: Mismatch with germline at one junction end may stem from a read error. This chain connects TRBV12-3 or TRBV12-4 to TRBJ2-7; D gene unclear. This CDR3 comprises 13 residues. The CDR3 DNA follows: TGTGCCAGCGGTTTAGGACGCTCCTACGAGCAGTACTTC. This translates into CASGLGRSYEQYF.

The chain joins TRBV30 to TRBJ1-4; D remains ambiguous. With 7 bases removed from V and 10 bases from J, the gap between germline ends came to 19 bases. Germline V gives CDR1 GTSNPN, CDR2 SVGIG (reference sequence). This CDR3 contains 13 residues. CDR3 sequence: CAFYTSRATKLFF. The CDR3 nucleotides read TGTGCCTTCTACACATCGAGGGCGACAAAACTGTTTTTT.

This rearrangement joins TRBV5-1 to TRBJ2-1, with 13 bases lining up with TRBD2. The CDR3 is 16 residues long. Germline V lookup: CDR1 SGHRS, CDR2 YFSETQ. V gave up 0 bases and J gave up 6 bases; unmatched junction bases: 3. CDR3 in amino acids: CASSLAGTSGANEQFF. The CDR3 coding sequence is TGCGCCAGCAGCTTGGCCGGGACTAGCGGGGCCAATGAGCAGTTCTTC.

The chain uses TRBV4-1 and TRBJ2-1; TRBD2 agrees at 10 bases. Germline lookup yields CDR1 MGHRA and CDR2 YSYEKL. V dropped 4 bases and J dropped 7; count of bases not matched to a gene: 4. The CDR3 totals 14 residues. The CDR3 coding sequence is TGCGCCAGCAGCCCGGGACTAGCGAGGAATGAGCAGTTCTTC. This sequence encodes CASSPGLARNEQFF.

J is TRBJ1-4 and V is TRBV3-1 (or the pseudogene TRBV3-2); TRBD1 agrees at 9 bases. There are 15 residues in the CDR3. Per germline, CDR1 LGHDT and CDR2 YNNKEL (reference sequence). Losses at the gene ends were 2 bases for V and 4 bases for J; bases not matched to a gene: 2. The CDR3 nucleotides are TGTGCCAGCAGCCAAAGGACAGGGGTTAATGAAAAACTGTTTTTT. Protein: CASSQRTGVNEKLFF.

The CDR3 bases are TGTGCCTGCCAAGACAGGGCTGGAAAACTGTTTTTT. Translating it yields CACQDRAGKLFF. V is TRBV30 and J is TRBJ1-4; TRBD1 matches 7 bases. The CDR3 spans 12 residues. The germline V gene has CDR1 GTSNPN and CDR2 SVGIG (reference sequence). V shed 6 bases and J 10 bases; nucleotides not matched to a gene: 8.

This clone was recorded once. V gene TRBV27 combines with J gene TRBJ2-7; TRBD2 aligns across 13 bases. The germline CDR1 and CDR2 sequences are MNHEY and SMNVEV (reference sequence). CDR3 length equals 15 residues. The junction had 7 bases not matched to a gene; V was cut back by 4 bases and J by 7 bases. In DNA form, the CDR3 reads TGTGCCAGCAGTTCCGGGACTAGCGGGACCCGGGAGCAGTACTTC. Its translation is CASSSGTSGTREQYF.

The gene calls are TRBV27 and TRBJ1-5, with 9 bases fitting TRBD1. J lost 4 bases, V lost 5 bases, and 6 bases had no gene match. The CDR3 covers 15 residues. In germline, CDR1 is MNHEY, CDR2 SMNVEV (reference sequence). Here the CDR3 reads CASSPTGGGNQPQHF. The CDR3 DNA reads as TGTGCCAGCAGTCCCACAGGGGGCGGGAATCAGCCCCAGCATTTT.

In nucleotides, the CDR3 is TGCAGCGTTGGACAGGGGGTAGCAGATACGCAGTATTTT. It encodes CSVGQGVADTQYF. The V and J genes are TRBV29-1 and TRBJ2-3; TRBD1 aligns across 9 bases. Germline-derived CDR1 and CDR2 are SQVTM and ANQGSEA. This CDR3 is 13 amino acids long. V dropped 4 bases and J dropped 4; count of bases not matched to a gene: 3.

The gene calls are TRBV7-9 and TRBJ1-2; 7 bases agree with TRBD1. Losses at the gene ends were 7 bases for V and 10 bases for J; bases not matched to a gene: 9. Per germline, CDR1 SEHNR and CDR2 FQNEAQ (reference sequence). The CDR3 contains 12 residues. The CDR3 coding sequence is TGTGCCAGCAACACTGGGGACAGACACTACACCTTC. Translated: CASNTGDRHYTF.